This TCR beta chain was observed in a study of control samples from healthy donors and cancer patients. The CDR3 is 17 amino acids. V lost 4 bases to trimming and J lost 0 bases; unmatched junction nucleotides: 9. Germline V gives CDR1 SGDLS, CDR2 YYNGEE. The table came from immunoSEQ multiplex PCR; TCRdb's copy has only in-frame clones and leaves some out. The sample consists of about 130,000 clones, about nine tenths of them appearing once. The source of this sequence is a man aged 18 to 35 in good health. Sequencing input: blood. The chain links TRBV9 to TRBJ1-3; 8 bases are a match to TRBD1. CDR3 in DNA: TGTGCCAGCAGCCCGGACAGGGATATCATCTCTGGAAACACCATATATTTT. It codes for CASSPDRDIISGNTIYF.